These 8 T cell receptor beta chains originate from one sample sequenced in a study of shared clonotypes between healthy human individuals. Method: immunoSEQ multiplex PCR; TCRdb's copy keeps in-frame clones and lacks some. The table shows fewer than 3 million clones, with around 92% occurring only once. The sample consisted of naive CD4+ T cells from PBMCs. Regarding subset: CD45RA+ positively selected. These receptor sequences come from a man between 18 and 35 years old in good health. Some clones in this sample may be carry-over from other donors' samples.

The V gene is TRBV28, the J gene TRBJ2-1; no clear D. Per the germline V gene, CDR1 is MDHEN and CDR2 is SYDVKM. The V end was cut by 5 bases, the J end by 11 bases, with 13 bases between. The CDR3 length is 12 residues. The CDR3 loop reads CASSPPGLKQFF. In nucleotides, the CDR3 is TGTGCCAGCAGTCCCCCCGGGCTTAAGCAGTTCTTC.

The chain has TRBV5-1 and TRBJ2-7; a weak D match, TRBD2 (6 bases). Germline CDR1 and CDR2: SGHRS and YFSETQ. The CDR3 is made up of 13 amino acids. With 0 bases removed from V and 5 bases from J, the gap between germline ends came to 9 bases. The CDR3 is CASSLGLVDEQYF. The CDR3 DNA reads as TGCGCCAGCAGCTTGGGACTAGTCGACGAGCAGTACTTC.

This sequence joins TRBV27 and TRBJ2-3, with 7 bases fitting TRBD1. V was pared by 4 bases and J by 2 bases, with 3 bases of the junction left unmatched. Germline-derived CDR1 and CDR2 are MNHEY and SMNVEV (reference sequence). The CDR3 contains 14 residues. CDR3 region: CASSSDRDTDTQYF. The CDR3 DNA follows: TGTGCCAGCAGTTCAGACAGGGACACAGATACGCAGTATTTT.

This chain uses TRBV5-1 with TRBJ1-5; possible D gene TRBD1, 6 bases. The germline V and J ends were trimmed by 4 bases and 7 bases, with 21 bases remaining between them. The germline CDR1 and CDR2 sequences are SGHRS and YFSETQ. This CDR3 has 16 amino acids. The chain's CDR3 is CASSPNGGAGYQPQHF. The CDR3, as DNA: TGCGCCAGCAGCCCCAATGGGGGGGCAGGATACCAGCCCCAGCATTTT.

The CDR3 is CASARGVEQFF. The CDR3 DNA follows: TGTGCCAGCGCACGGGGGGTCGAGCAGTTCTTC. The chain carries TRBV18 and TRBJ2-1; 7 bases are a match to TRBD2. This CDR3 has 11 amino acids. Trimming at V came to 8 bases and at J to 10 bases, leaving 5 bases not matched to a gene. In germline, CDR1 is KGHSH, CDR2 LQKENI.

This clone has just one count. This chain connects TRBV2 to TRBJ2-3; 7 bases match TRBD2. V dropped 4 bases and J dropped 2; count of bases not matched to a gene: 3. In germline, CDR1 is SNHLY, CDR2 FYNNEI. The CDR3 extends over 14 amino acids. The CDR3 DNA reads TGTGCCAGCAGTGGACTAGCCTACACAGATACGCAGTATTTT. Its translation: CASSGLAYTDTQYF.

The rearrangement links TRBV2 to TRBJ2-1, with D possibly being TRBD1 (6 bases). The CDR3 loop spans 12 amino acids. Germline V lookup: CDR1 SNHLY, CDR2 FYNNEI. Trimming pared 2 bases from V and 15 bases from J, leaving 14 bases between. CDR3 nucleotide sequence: TGTGCCAGCAGTGAAATTAAAGGGGGAGCGTTCTTC. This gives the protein CASSEIKGGAFF.

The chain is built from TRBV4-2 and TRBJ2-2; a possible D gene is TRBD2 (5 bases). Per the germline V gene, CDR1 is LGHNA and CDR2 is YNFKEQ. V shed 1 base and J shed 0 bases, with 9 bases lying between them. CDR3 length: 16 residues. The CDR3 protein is CASSQGPAANTGELFF. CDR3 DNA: TGTGCCAGCAGCCAAGGTCCAGCGGCGAACACCGGGGAGCTGTTTTTT.